The 6 T cell receptor beta chains listed next were all sequenced from one sample in a study of long-term antiretroviral therapy in people with HIV. The immunoSEQ assay was v3.0, run at survey level. Only in-frame clones appear in the TCRdb table, and some are missing; sequencing was by immunoSEQ multiplex PCR. The sample holds some 18,000 clones; roughly 86% are singletons and the top ten take approximately 4.1%. The material was unsorted PBMCs, obtained 2.1 years after starting antiretroviral therapy. These receptor sequences come from a man younger than 30 with HIV.

CDR3 residues: CASSSEIPNTEAFF. CDR3 nucleotide sequence: TGTGCCAGCAGTTCTGAAATACCAAACACTGAAGCTTTCTTT. V usage is TRBV6-1 and J usage is TRBJ1-1, with no clear D. V dropped 5 bases and J dropped 2 bases, with 12 bases sitting between them. CDR1 is MNHNS and CDR2 is SASEGT in the germline V gene. The CDR3 runs to 14 residues.

The chain links TRBV28 to TRBJ2-7, with 8 nucleotides matching TRBD1. The germline V gene has CDR1 MDHEN and CDR2 SYDVKM. V dropped 3 bases and J dropped 4; count of bases not matched to a gene: 11. The CDR3 runs to 16 residues. CDR3 sequence: CASSFGQDREPYEQYF. The CDR3 DNA reads as TGTGCCAGCAGTTTTGGTCAGGACAGGGAACCTTACGAGCAGTACTTC.

The J gene is TRBJ1-1, the V gene TRBV5-6, with no clear D. The CDR3 covers 13 residues. In germline, CDR1 is SGHDT, CDR2 YYEEEE. V was cut by 0 bases and J by 7 bases, with 10 bases left in between. CDR3 coding DNA: TGTGCCAGCAGCTTGGGGGTTGAGGGTGAAGCTTTCTTT. Translating it yields CASSLGVEGEAFF.

V is TRBV2 and J is TRBJ2-3, with D maybe TRBD1 (6 bases). CDR1 and CDR2 (germline): SNHLY, FYNNEI. Trimming pared 8 bases from V and 7 bases from J, leaving 16 bases between. The CDR3 spans 13 residues. The DNA for the CDR3 is TGTGCCAGCCACAGGGATCCGACGTATACGCAGTATTTT. Its protein product is CASHRDPTYTQYF.

This clone occurred once. The rearrangement uses TRBV4-3 and TRBJ1-2; unclear D gene. V was clipped by 0 bases and J by 0 bases, with 8 bases between them. This CDR3 has 15 amino acids. From germline, CDR1 is LGHNA and CDR2 YSLEER. CDR3 coding DNA: TGCGCCAGCAGCCAAGATGGCAGTACTAACTATGGCTACACCTTC. It codes for CASSQDGSTNYGYTF.

The gene calls are TRBV11-1 and TRBJ2-3; 7 positions agree with TRBD2. The length of the CDR3 is 15 residues. Trimming took 5 bases from V and 8 from J; bases not matched to a gene: 13. The V gene's germline CDR1 is SGHAT and CDR2 FQDESV (reference sequence). The CDR3 spells CASSGGGSFGSTQYF. The DNA of the CDR3 is TGTGCCAGCAGCGGGGGGGGTAGCTTCGGGAGTACGCAGTATTTT. Variable domain in full (rest from reference TRBV11-1 and TRBJ2-3): EAEVAQSPRYKITEKSQAVAFWCDPISGHATLYWYRQILGQGPELLVQFQDESVVDDSQLPKDRFSAERLKGVDSTLKIQPAELGDSAMYLCASSGGGSFGSTQYFGPGTRLTVL.